The 14 T cell receptor beta chains below were found in one sample sequenced in a study of T cells after yellow fever vaccination. TCRdb re-called the 5' RACE reads with MiXCR, one entry per CDR3 protein. The sample shows over 45,000 distinct CDR3 sequences, around 6.1% of them seen only once. Material: PBMCs, either bulk or a sorted T-cell subset (CD4+, CD8+, memory, or dextramer-sorted; not recorded which), obtained on the day of the yellow fever booster vaccination. The receptor source for this set is a man aged 18-30 years who received the YFV17D yellow fever vaccine.

This sequence joins TRBV3-1 and TRBJ2-3; D not certain. The germline CDR1 and CDR2 sequences are LGHDT and YNNKEL (reference sequence). This CDR3 comprises 15 residues. V lost 1 base and J lost 6, with 14 bases in between. Here the CDR3 reads CASSQGLRYSDTQYF. CDR3 nucleotides: TGTGCCAGCAGCCAAGGCCTCCGATATTCTGATACGCAGTATTTT.

This clonotype was found a few times. J is TRBJ1-3 and V is TRBV4-2; no clear D. Germline V gene sequence: CDR1 LGHNA, CDR2 YNFKEQ. The ends were cut back, 4 bases at V and 2 bases at J, with 18 bases in the middle. The CDR3 has 17 amino acids. The CDR3 region has the DNA TGTGCCAGCAGCCTAGTACCTGGCTCCACAGCTGGAAACACCATATATTTT. It yields the protein CASSLVPGSTAGNTIYF.

Ten or more counts support this clonotype. The chain links TRBV7-9 to TRBJ2-6; 7 bases are shared with TRBD1. J gave up 1 base and V 6 bases, and 15 bases lay outside the gene matches. Germline CDR1 SEHNR, CDR2 FQNEAQ (reference sequence). The CDR3 contains 19 residues. CDR3 amino acids: CASRPSTGTESSGANVLTF. CDR3 bases: TGTGCCAGCAGACCATCCACCGGGACAGAATCGTCTGGGGCCAACGTCCTGACTTTC.

V gene TRBV7-6 combines with J gene TRBJ2-1; TRBD2 matches at 11 bases. Germline CDR1 is SGHVS and CDR2 is FNYEAQ. The CDR3 sequence is 15 residues long. The V and J ends lost 5 bases and 4 bases, in that order; junction bases with no gene match: 4. The CDR3 region has the DNA TGTGCCAGCAGCCGCACTAGCGGGAGTTACAATGAGCAGTTCTTC. Translating gives CASSRTSGSYNEQFF.

The chain has TRBV4-2 and TRBJ2-5; TRBD2 might be the D (5 bases). V shed 1 base and J shed 5 bases, with 20 bases lying between them. The CDR3 consists of 17 residues. The germline CDR1 and CDR2 sequences are LGHNA and YNFKEQ. As DNA, the CDR3 is TGTGCCAGCAGCCAAGTATCCAACCTAAAGGAGGCGGAGACCCAGTACTTC. Protein sequence: CASSQVSNLKEAETQYF.

This clonotype was detected a few times. The rearrangement links TRBV6-2 or TRBV6-3 to TRBJ2-7; D is ambiguous. In germline, CDR1 is MNHEY, CDR2 SVGEGT. This CDR3 has 14 residues. Trimming stripped 8 bases from V and 2 bases from J, with 16 bases between. The CDR3 region has the DNA TGTGCCAGCCGCCCCCTGTCACCCCCCTACGAGCAGTACGTC. Residues: CASRPLSPPYEQYV.

The gene calls are TRBV2 and TRBJ2-3, with D maybe TRBD1 (5 bases). The CDR3 runs 14 residues. CDR1 is SNHLY and CDR2 is FYNNEI in the germline V gene. Trimming took 0 bases from V and 1 from J, leaving 5 bases between them. Here the CDR3 DNA reads TGTGCCAGCAGTGAAGCAGGGGGCACAGATACGCAGTATTTT. It translates to CASSEAGGTDTQYF. The whole variable domain, remainder taken from reference TRBV2 and TRBJ2-3, is EPEVTQTPSHQVTQMGQEVILRCVPISNHLYFYWYRQILGQKVEFLVSFYNNEISEKSEIFDDQFSVERPDGSNFTLKIRSTKLEDSAMYFCASSEAGGTDTQYFGPGTRLTVL.

This clonotype was recorded at least ten times. V usage is TRBV5-1 and J usage is TRBJ2-2, with D perhaps TRBD2 (6 bases). Between the trimmed V and J ends, which lost 5 bases and 4 bases, there was a span of 15 bases. Germline CDR1 SGHRS, CDR2 YFSETQ. The CDR3 has 15 amino acids. In DNA, the CDR3 is TGCGCCAGCAGGTCCTTGGCCGGGGGCACCGGGGAGCTGTTTTTT. This translates into CASRSLAGGTGELFF.

This clonotype was seen only a few times. The chain uses TRBV5-6 and TRBJ2-5, with TRBD2 identical over 8 bases. J was trimmed by 3 bases and V by 4 bases; bases with no gene match: 11. This CDR3 contains 16 residues. Germline V gene data show CDR1 as SGHDT and CDR2 as YYEEEE. DNA of the CDR3: TGTGCCAGCAGCCAGATGAAGCGGGGGATGGAAGAGACCCAGTACTTC. Translated, it gives CASSQMKRGMEETQYF.

This clonotype appeared a few times. This chain links TRBV5-4 with TRBJ2-1, with a tentative D call TRBD1 (6 bases). V shed 2 bases and J shed 7 bases, with 7 bases lying between them. Germline V gene data show CDR1 as SGHNT and CDR2 as YYREEE (reference sequence). The CDR3 is 12 amino acids. The CDR3 DNA reads as TGTGCCAGCAGCTTCCAGGGGAATGAGCAGTTCTTC. The encoded protein is CASSFQGNEQFF.

This rearrangement joins TRBV24-1 to TRBJ1-1; 7 bases fit TRBD1. The J segment lost 6 bases and the V segment lost 3 bases, leaving 9 bases of the junction unmatched. The CDR3 spans 15 residues. Germline loops: CDR1 KGHDR, CDR2 SFDVKD. CDR3 residues: CATSDPRTGNSEAFF. CDR3 nucleotides: TGTGCCACCAGTGATCCCCGGACAGGCAATTCTGAAGCTTTCTTT.

The table lists this clonotype with many counts. The CDR3 sequence: CASSFRTGGTDTQYF. For the CDR3, the DNA is TGTGCCAGCAGCTTTAGGACAGGGGGCACAGATACGCAGTATTTT. The chain carries TRBV7-2 and TRBJ2-3, with 9 bases fitting TRBD1. Germline trimming cut 3 bases from V and 1 base from J; bases unmatched to any gene: 2. There are 15 residues in the CDR3. Germline CDR1 and CDR2: SGHTA and FQGNSA.

DNA for the CDR3: TGTGCCAGCACTCCGACGGGGATGAACACTGAAGCTTTCTTT. Its translation is CASTPTGMNTEAFF. This chain uses TRBV9 with TRBJ1-1, with D uncertain. Looked up from germline, CDR1 is SGDLS and CDR2 is YYNGEE. This CDR3 is built from 14 residues. Between the trimmed V and J ends, which lost 6 bases and 0 bases, there was a span of 12 bases.

The rearrangement links TRBV12-3 or TRBV12-4 to TRBJ2-7, with 10 bases identical to TRBD1. CDR3 length equals 15 residues. The J segment lost 3 bases and the V segment lost 5 bases, leaving 7 bases of the junction unmatched. CDR3 residues: CASSRQGAVHYEQYF. As DNA, the CDR3 is TGTGCCAGCAGTCGACAGGGGGCGGTACACTACGAGCAGTACTTC.